This passage covers 14 T cell receptor beta chains from one sample sequenced in a study of blood T cell repertoires in COVID-19. Method: immunoSEQ multiplex PCR; TCRdb's copy keeps in-frame clones and lacks some. The data show around 250,000 clones, over 75% seen once. Sequences were obtained from peripheral blood. The receptors shown here come from a human donor in a cohort sampled during active COVID-19.

The J gene is TRBJ1-6, the V gene TRBV3-1 (or the pseudogene TRBV3-2), with 7 bases aligning to TRBD1. The CDR3 runs 15 residues. Germline lookup yields CDR1 LGHDT and CDR2 YNNKEL (reference sequence). V gave up 4 bases and J gave up 4 bases; unmatched junction bases: 4. The chain's CDR3 is CASSPRQGYNSPLHF. The CDR3, as DNA: TGTGCCAGCAGCCCCCGACAGGGATATAATTCACCCCTCCACTTT.

The genes are TRBV7-9 and TRBJ2-5; TRBD2 is a possible D gene (5 bases). The CDR3 totals 13 residues. V was clipped by 1 base and J by 5 bases, with 8 bases between them. CDR1 is SEHNR and CDR2 is FQNEAQ in the germline V gene (reference sequence). CDR3 in amino acids: CASSLGGRETQYF. In nucleotides, the CDR3 is TGTGCCAGCAGCTTAGGAGGGCGGGAGACCCAGTACTTC.

Only one count was recorded for this clone. The rearrangement links TRBV5-3 to TRBJ1-2; 11 nucleotides match TRBD1. TRBV5-3 counts as an open reading frame of uncertain function. Losses at the gene ends were 4 bases for V and 3 bases for J; bases not matched to a gene: 14. The CDR3 totals 18 residues. The CDR3 nucleotides read TGTGCCAGAAGCCCTATTTTGATTCCGGGACAGGGGGACTATGGCTACACCTTC. Translated, it gives CARSPILIPGQGDYGYTF.

A single count supports this clone. The chain uses TRBV19 and TRBJ2-1; TRBD2 agrees at 14 bases. J lost 1 base, V lost 8 bases, and 19 bases had no gene match. The CDR3 has 21 residues. Germline V lookup: CDR1 LNHDA, CDR2 SQIVND (reference sequence). The CDR3 sequence: CASRRKGLAGEGTKSYNEQFF. The CDR3 bases are TGTGCCAGTCGCCGGAAGGGACTAGCGGGAGAAGGGACTAAGTCCTACAATGAGCAGTTCTTC.

The chain carries TRBV15 and TRBJ2-1; possibly TRBD2 for D (6 bases). There are 17 residues in the CDR3. Between the trimmed V and J ends, which lost 3 bases and 1 base, there was a span of 16 bases. Germline V lookup: CDR1 LNHNV, CDR2 YYDKDF (reference sequence). CDR3 region: CATSRGGVQRSYNEQFF. As DNA, the CDR3 is TGTGCCACCAGCAGGGGGGGAGTCCAAAGGTCCTACAATGAGCAGTTCTTC.

This clone appeared a few times. The genes are TRBV5-1 and TRBJ2-3; TRBD1 aligns across 8 bases. CDR1 SGHRS and CDR2 YFSETQ come from the germline V gene. This CDR3 is 15 amino acids long. V lost 4 bases to trimming and J lost 3 bases; unmatched junction nucleotides: 7. CDR3 nucleotide sequence: TGCGCCAGCAGCGTCCAGGGGGCTAGTACAGATACGCAGTATTTT. Residues: CASSVQGASTDTQYF.

This clone appeared once. J is TRBJ1-3 and V is TRBV6-7, with D perhaps TRBD1 (6 bases). TRBV6-7 is an ORF, with its function uncertain. The CDR3 is 17 amino acids. The V and J ends lost 0 bases and 0 bases respectively, with 12 bases between them. For the CDR3, the DNA is TGTGCCAGCAGTTACTCGAGGCAGGGGACCTCTGGAAACACCATATATTTT. Its protein product is CASSYSRQGTSGNTIYF.

This clone was counted once. The J gene is TRBJ1-4, the V gene TRBV6-6; tentative D call: TRBD1 (6 bases). The CDR3 contains 16 residues. The V gene lost 2 bases and the J gene lost 5 bases, with 15 bases spanning the gap. CDR1 is MNHNY, CDR2 SVGAGI, per germline (reference sequence). CDR3 sequence (DNA): TGTGCCAGCAGTTACAATAGTTTCGGGACAAATGAAAAACTGTTTTTT. Translating gives CASSYNSFGTNEKLFF.

This chain links TRBV29-1 with TRBJ2-5, with D perhaps TRBD2 (6 bases). The CDR3 loop spans 13 amino acids. The germline V gene encodes CDR1 SQVTM and CDR2 ANQGSEA. V gave up 3 bases and J gave up 4 bases, with 12 bases separating them. The CDR3 sequence: CSVDGGVGETQYF. The CDR3 coding sequence is TGCAGCGTTGATGGCGGGGTTGGAGAGACCCAGTACTTC.

V is TRBV5-5 and J is TRBJ1-4; D not certain. Germline-derived CDR1 and CDR2 are SGHKS and YYEKEE (reference sequence). Trimming took off 2 bases at V and 4 bases at J, with 9 bases between the two ends. This CDR3 region has 14 residues. In DNA, the CDR3 is TGTGCCAGCAGCTTATCCTGGCTTAATGAAAAACTGTTTTTT. Its protein product is CASSLSWLNEKLFF.

This clone was found once. This rearrangement joins TRBV24-1 to TRBJ2-2; TRBD2 aligns across 9 bases. CDR1 and CDR2 (germline): KGHDR, SFDVKD. V trimming: 9 bases; J trimming: 3 bases; junction bases outside the gene matches: 7. This CDR3 region has 15 residues. CDR3 bases: TGTGCCACCGCGGGAGGGGTCCAATACACCGGGGAGCTGTTTTTT. Protein sequence: CATAGGVQYTGELFF.

The V and J genes are TRBV7-2 and TRBJ1-1; D is perhaps TRBD1 (5 bases). The CDR3 covers 15 residues. V gave up 1 base and J gave up 6 bases, with 15 bases separating them. Germline V gives CDR1 SGHTA, CDR2 FQGNSA. CDR3 nucleotides: TGTGCCAGCAGCTTAGTTCCAGGGATGAAGGCTGAAGCTTTCTTT. This sequence encodes CASSLVPGMKAEAFF.

The gene calls are TRBV6-6 and TRBJ2-1; the match to TRBD2 covers 13 bases. The length of the CDR3 is 16 residues. Per the germline V gene, CDR1 is MNHNY and CDR2 is SVGAGI (reference sequence). V was clipped by 0 bases and J by 6 bases; unmatched bases: 2. In DNA, the CDR3 is TGTGCCAGCAGTTACTCTCGGACTAGCGGGAGCAATGAGCAGTTCTTC. Amino acid sequence: CASSYSRTSGSNEQFF.

The V and J genes are TRBV18 and TRBJ2-1, with a possible D match to TRBD1 (6 bases). The CDR3 has 15 residues. From germline, CDR1 is KGHSH and CDR2 LQKENI. V lost 3 bases to trimming and J lost 0 bases, with 9 bases between them. CDR3 sequence (DNA): TGTGCCAGCTCACCTCAGGGGAACTCCTACAATGAGCAGTTCTTC. Its translation is CASSPQGNSYNEQFF.